The T cell receptor (beta chain) described here comes from a study of human T cells and chemical hapten exposure. One entry per CDR3 protein, called by TCRdb with MiXCR from the RACE reads. The data show some 89,000 distinct CDR3 sequences, about 9.4% seen once. This CDR3 has 13 amino acids. Deletions cut 4 bases from V and 5 bases from J, with 9 bases between. Germline V gene sequence: CDR1 SNHLY, CDR2 FYNNEI. This clonotype was observed many times. The time point denotes: patch test 2, 6 weeks after DPC sensitization. As for treatment: therapeutic diphenylcyclopropenone sensitization with weekly scalp DPC.

This TCR was sampled from a young woman with alopecia areata. Some clones in this sample may be carry-over from other donors' samples. The V call is TRBV2, the J call TRBJ2-1; D is possibly TRBD1 (6 bases). This specimen was whole blood, taken in connection with sensitization to the hapten diphenylcyclopropenone (DPC). DNA of the CDR3: TGTGCCAGCAGTGTGGGGGCAAACAATGAGCAGTTCTTC. Encoded protein: CASSVGANNEQFF.